The 23 T cell receptor beta chains below were found in one sample sequenced in a study of technical replicates of blood from several donors. Sequencing used immunoSEQ multiplex PCR; TCRdb keeps in-frame clones, though not all of them. The data hold around 90,000 clones, with around 94% observed a single time. Sequenced: T cells isolated from PBMCs. These receptor sequences come from a human donor in good health.

A note on this clone: The same CDR3 also results from other DNA sequences found in this sample. V gene TRBV5-1 combines with J gene TRBJ1-1; the D is unclear. Trimming took 0 bases from V and 2 from J, leaving 8 bases between them. This CDR3 has 14 residues. The germline CDR1 and CDR2 sequences are SGHRS and YFSETQ. The DNA of the CDR3 is TGCGCCAGCAGCTTGGCCCCAGGCAACACTGAAGCTTTCTTT. Protein: CASSLAPGNTEAFF. The whole variable domain, remainder taken from reference TRBV5-1 and TRBJ1-1, is KAGVTQTPRYLIKTRGQQVTLSCSPISGHRSVSWYQQTPGQGLQFLFEYFSETQRNKGNFPGRFSGRQFSNSRSEMNVSTLELGDSALYLCASSLAPGNTEAFFGQGTRLTVV.

The chain carries TRBV13 and TRBJ2-7; 7 nucleotides align to TRBD1. This CDR3 is 15 amino acids long. Germline CDR1 PRHDT, CDR2 FYEKMQ (reference sequence). The junction had 5 bases not matched to a gene; V was cut back by 3 bases and J by 0 bases. This CDR3 is CASSLDRLSSYEQYF. CDR3 sequence (DNA): TGTGCCAGCAGCTTGGACAGGCTGAGCTCCTACGAGCAGTACTTC.

This chain uses TRBV6-1 with TRBJ2-7; D unclear. Per the germline V gene, CDR1 is MNHNS and CDR2 is SASEGT. The CDR3 totals 9 residues. Trimming removed 9 bases from V and 5 bases from J, with 5 bases in between. DNA of the CDR3: TGTGCCAGTTCGGACGAGCAGTACTTC. Its protein is CASSDEQYF.

The chain joins TRBV10-3 to TRBJ1-4, with D possibly matching TRBD1 (5 bases). Germline loops: CDR1 ENHRY, CDR2 SYGVKD. The CDR3 length is 15 residues. Trimming took off 2 bases at V and 0 bases at J, with 7 bases between the two ends. In DNA form, the CDR3 reads TGTGCCATCAGTGAGGGGGGGACAACTAATGAAAAACTGTTTTTT. Translation: CAISEGGTTNEKLFF.

The rearrangement uses TRBV28 and TRBJ1-2; a weak D match, TRBD1 (6 bases). Trimming shortened V by 3 bases and J by 4 bases, and 18 bases separated the two germline ends. Germline CDR1 reads MDHEN; CDR2 reads SYDVKM. There are 16 residues in the CDR3. In nucleotides, the CDR3 is TGTGCCAGCAGTTTGCCAACCACGACAGGAATCTATGGCTACACCTTC. This encodes CASSLPTTTGIYGYTF.

Comment on this clone: Mismatch with germline at one junction end may stem from a read error. The chain joins TRBV27 to TRBJ1-2; 7 nucleotides line up with TRBD1. The CDR3 spans 15 residues. Germline V lookup: CDR1 MNHEY, CDR2 SMNVEV (reference sequence). The CDR3 DNA is TGTGCCAGCAGTGTATCACAGGGGAATTGGGAAGGCTACACCTTC. Translated: CASSVSQGNWEGYTF.

The chain combines TRBV29-1 with TRBJ1-4; D gene unclear. V lost 7 bases and J 7 bases, leaving 7 bases between the germline ends. The CDR3 runs 10 residues. Germline loops: CDR1 SQVTM, CDR2 ANQGSEA. CDR3 region: CSARGEKLFF. DNA of the CDR3: TGCAGCGCCCGGGGTGAAAAACTGTTTTTT.

The chain combines TRBV11-3 with TRBJ2-3, with D tentatively TRBD1 (5 bases). The CDR3 has 12 residues. From germline, CDR1 is SGHNT and CDR2 YENEEA. The V end lost 5 bases, the J end lost 4 bases, and 7 bases lay between the germline ends. CDR3 protein: CASSRGPDTQYF. As DNA, the CDR3 is TGTGCCAGCAGCAGGGGCCCAGATACGCAGTATTTT.

This clone was found once. The chain joins TRBV29-1 to TRBJ2-4; D gene uncertain. The V and J ends lost 7 bases and 5 bases respectively, with 18 bases between them. This CDR3 comprises 14 residues. Germline V gene lookup returns CDR1 SQVTM and CDR2 ANQGSEA. CDR3 loop: CSAYSFVTENIQYF. The CDR3 DNA reads TGCAGCGCCTACTCTTTCGTTACAGAAAACATTCAGTACTTC.

The V gene is TRBV19, the J gene TRBJ1-6; the D gene is possibly TRBD1 (5 bases). V was pared by 5 bases and J by 10 bases, with 18 bases between. This CDR3 is 15 amino acids long. Germline-derived CDR1 and CDR2 are LNHDA and SQIVND (reference sequence). This chain's CDR3 is CASSPGTPANSPLHF. The DNA for the CDR3 is TGTGCCAGTAGTCCTGGGACTCCCGCCAACTCACCCCTCCACTTT.

In this sample, this clone turned up a few times. This chain connects TRBV5-1 to TRBJ1-3; weak D call: TRBD1 (5 bases). The CDR3 totals 16 residues. The germline CDR1 and CDR2 sequences are SGHRS and YFSETQ. The ends were cut back, 4 bases at V and 0 bases at J, with 14 bases in the middle. In DNA form, the CDR3 reads TGCGCCAGCAGCCCGCTGACAGCGAGCTCTGGAAACACCATATATTTT. Translating gives CASSPLTASSGNTIYF.

V usage is TRBV27 and J usage is TRBJ2-1; 11 nucleotides agree with TRBD1. Unmatched junction bases numbered 5, after V lost 1 base and J lost 6 bases. Germline V gene data show CDR1 as MNHEY and CDR2 as SMNVEV (reference sequence). CDR3 length: 16 residues. The CDR3 region has the DNA TGTGCCAGCAGTTTATTCGGACAGGGGGCCCCCAATGAGCAGTTCTTC. Encoded protein: CASSLFGQGAPNEQFF.

The chain joins TRBV10-3 to TRBJ2-1; possibly TRBD2 for D (6 bases). In germline, CDR1 is ENHRY, CDR2 SYGVKD. This CDR3 region has 14 residues. V was cut by 11 bases and J by 4 bases, with 18 bases left in between. The CDR3 nucleotides are TGTGCCGTGCGGGGTTCCGCCGGGTACAATGAGCAGTTCTTC. Its protein product is CAVRGSAGYNEQFF.

CDR3 sequence (DNA): TGTGCCAGCAGCAACAGGGCTTATAGCAATCAGCCCCAGCATTTT. The encoded protein is CASSNRAYSNQPQHF. This chain links TRBV5-8 with TRBJ1-5, with D perhaps matching TRBD1 (6 bases). Per the germline V gene, CDR1 is SGHTS and CDR2 is YDEGEE. CDR3 length: 15 amino acids. Trimming stripped 4 bases from V and 0 bases from J, with 11 bases between.

The rearrangement links TRBV5-1 to TRBJ2-3; 11 nucleotides agree with TRBD2. The V segment lost 0 bases and the J segment 4 bases; nucleotides outside the gene matches: 1. CDR1 is SGHRS and CDR2 is YFSETQ in the germline V gene. The CDR3 covers 15 residues. The DNA for the CDR3 is TGCGCCAGCAGCTTGGCTAGCGGGGGGTCAGATACGCAGTATTTT. This codes for CASSLASGGSDTQYF.

This chain links TRBV7-9 with TRBJ1-1, with D maybe TRBD1 (5 bases). Germline assignment: CDR1 SEHNR and CDR2 FQNEAQ (reference sequence). The CDR3 runs to 16 residues. With 1 base removed from V and 6 bases from J, the gap between germline ends came to 18 bases. The CDR3 protein is CASSLGAGRPTSEAFF. CDR3 bases: TGTGCCAGCAGCTTAGGGGCAGGGAGGCCGACTTCTGAAGCTTTCTTT.

The chain links TRBV28 to TRBJ2-3; 10 nucleotides agree with TRBD2. CDR1 is MDHEN and CDR2 is SYDVKM in the germline V gene. This CDR3 is 14 amino acids long. V was clipped by 6 bases and J by 7 bases; unmatched bases: 7. This CDR3 reads CASRPLAGVYTQYF. The CDR3 bases are TGTGCCAGCAGGCCGCTAGCGGGAGTATATACGCAGTATTTT.

As DNA, the CDR3 is TGTGCCAGCAGTTTACGGCAGGGGGTCAACGAGCAGTACTTC. This gives the protein CASSLRQGVNEQYF. The chain combines TRBV28 with TRBJ2-7; 7 bases fit TRBD1. Germline V lookup: CDR1 MDHEN, CDR2 SYDVKM. Unmatched junction bases numbered 6, after V lost 2 bases and J lost 5 bases. The CDR3 runs 14 residues. The variable domain in full, completed from reference TRBV28 and TRBJ2-7, reads DVKVTQSSRYLVKRTGEKVFLECVQDMDHENMFWYRQDPGLGLRLIYFSYDVKMKEKGDIPEGYSVSREKKERFSLILESASTNQTSMYLCASSLRQGVNEQYFGPGTRLTVT.

The table lists this clone with a few counts. The chain employs TRBV28 and TRBJ2-1, with D possibly being TRBD2 (5 bases). Trimming removed 3 bases at V and 5 bases at J, with 5 bases between. CDR3 length: 12 residues. CDR1 is MDHEN and CDR2 is SYDVKM in the germline V gene. The DNA of the CDR3 is TGTGCCAGCAGTTTCGGGGACAATGAGCAGTTCTTC. It encodes CASSFGDNEQFF.

The rearrangement uses TRBV29-1 and TRBJ1-5; 10 bases are shared with TRBD1. This CDR3 contains 15 residues. CDR1 and CDR2 (germline): SQVTM, ANQGSEA. V lost 4 bases to trimming and J lost 5 bases; unmatched junction nucleotides: 8. CDR3 sequence reads: CSVGQGARGDQPQHF. In DNA form, the CDR3 reads TGCAGCGTTGGACAGGGGGCGCGAGGGGATCAGCCCCAGCATTTT.

V gene TRBV4-1 combines with J gene TRBJ2-2, with D maybe TRBD1 (6 bases). Trimming removed 4 bases at V and 3 bases at J, with 12 bases between. Germline CDR1 reads MGHRA; CDR2 reads YSYEKL. The CDR3 loop spans 15 amino acids. CDR3 sequence (DNA): TGCGCCAGCAGCCGGGTTAACAGGGACACCGGGGAGCTGTTTTTT. It translates to CASSRVNRDTGELFF.

The rearrangement uses TRBV4-2 and TRBJ2-7; D might be TRBD2 (6 bases). V was cut by 0 bases and J by 6 bases, with 6 bases left in between. Germline values: CDR1 LGHNA, CDR2 YNFKEQ. The CDR3 has 12 residues. CDR3 DNA sequence: TGTGCCAGCAGCCAAGAGGGACTCGAGCAGTACTTC. This encodes CASSQEGLEQYF.

In this sample, this clone turned up once. The chain combines TRBV18 with TRBJ2-7; 8 bases agree with TRBD1. Germline V gene lookup returns CDR1 KGHSH and CDR2 LQKENI. CDR3 length equals 20 residues. V dropped 5 bases and J dropped 6; count of bases not matched to a gene: 27. DNA of the CDR3: TGTGCCAGCTCATCTAAACAGGCCGGGACAGGTCTTTTTCCCTGGGGCGAGCAGTACTTC. This gives the protein CASSSKQAGTGLFPWGEQYF.